A selection of T cell receptor beta chains follows, all from one sample in a study of CD8+ T cells in alopecia areata. Clones were read by immunoSEQ multiplex PCR, and TCRdb kept only the in-frame ones, dropping some. The sample yields approximately 99,000 clones, almost 60% seen once. Sequencing was performed on CD8+ T cells sorted from blood. Source of these receptors: a human donor in good health. CDR3s include the opening cysteine and the closing phenylalanine or tryptophan. D genes are given only for firm matches. Not all rows give a size; the values are once, few, many and, for expanded clones, a class.

size: .
J: TRBJ1-1
V: TRBV30
D: .
CDR3: CAWSVPGIGTEAFF
DNA: TGTGCCTGGAGTGTACCTGGGATCGGCACTGAAGCTTTCTTT

size: .
J: TRBJ2-7
V: TRBV7-9
D: TRBD1
CDR3: CASSPGTGGEQYF
DNA: TGTGCCAGCAGCCCAGGGACAGGAGGCGAGCAGTACTTC

size: .
J: TRBJ2-2
V: TRBV7-9
D: .
CDR3: CASSWSTAGELFF
DNA: TGTGCCAGCAGCTGGTCGACAGCCGGGGAGCTGTTTTTT

size: .
J: TRBJ1-5
V: TRBV2
D: .
CDR3: CASTADRDGNQPQHF
DNA: TGTGCCAGCACCGCAGACCGGGACGGGAATCAGCCCCAGCATTTT

size: .
J: TRBJ1-2
V: TRBV25-1
D: .
CDR3: CASSDHSTGNYGYTF
DNA: TGTGCCAGCAGTGACCACTCTACAGGGAACTATGGCTACACCTTC

size: few
J: TRBJ2-3
V: TRBV28
D: .
CDR3: CASSYIDLPTDTQYF
DNA: TGTGCCAGCAGTTACATCGACCTCCCCACAGATACGCAGTATTTT

size: few
J: TRBJ2-1
V: TRBV13
D: TRBD2
CDR3: CASSFGGASYNEQFF
DNA: TGTGCCAGCAGCTTCGGGGGGGCCTCCTACAATGAGCAGTTCTTC

size: once
J: TRBJ2-2
V: TRBV7-9
D: .
CDR3: CASSPQTTITGELFF
DNA: TGTGCCAGCAGCCCACAGACAACGATCACCGGGGAGCTGTTTTTT

size: .
J: TRBJ1-1
V: TRBV19
D: .
CDR3: CASGQLMNTEAFF
DNA: TGTGCCAGTGGACAGCTCATGAACACTGAAGCTTTCTTT

size: few
J: TRBJ1-4
V: TRBV20-1
D: .
CDR3: CSADSREKLFF
DNA: TGCAGTGCTGACAGCCGTGAAAAACTGTTTTTT

size: .
J: TRBJ1-1
V: TRBV9
D: .
CDR3: CASSVGEGTNTEAFF
DNA: TGTGCCAGCAGCGTAGGTGAGGGGACGAACACTGAAGCTTTCTTT

size: .
J: TRBJ2-1
V: TRBV4-1
D: TRBD2
CDR3: CASSQGTSGGNEQFF
DNA: TGCGCCAGCAGCCAAGGGACTAGCGGGGGCAATGAGCAGTTCTTC

size: few
J: TRBJ2-1
V: TRBV28
D: TRBD1
CDR3: CASRQYRGRYNEQFF
DNA: TGTGCCAGCAGACAGTACAGGGGGCGTTACAATGAGCAGTTCTTC

size: .
J: TRBJ2-1
V: TRBV5-5
D: TRBD1
CDR3: CASSWDSRRFF
DNA: TGTGCCAGCAGCTGGGACAGTCGGCGGTTCTTC

size: .
J: TRBJ1-1
V: TRBV19
D: .
CDR3: CASTTPNTEAFF
DNA: TGTGCCAGTACGACTCCGAACACTGAAGCTTTCTTT

size: .
J: TRBJ1-5
V: TRBV7-9
D: .
CDR3: CASGGANQPQHF
DNA: TGTGCCAGCGGGGGGGCCAATCAGCCCCAGCATTTT

size: .
J: TRBJ2-7
V: TRBV9
D: .
CDR3: CASSDGFEQYF
DNA: TGTGCCAGCAGCGACGGGTTCGAGCAGTACTTC

size: few
J: TRBJ2-3
V: TRBV4-2
D: TRBD2
CDR3: CASSPRLAGGADTQYF
DNA: TGTGCCAGCAGCCCACGACTAGCGGGGGGCGCAGATACGCAGTATTTT

size: .
J: TRBJ2-1
V: TRBV13
D: TRBD1
CDR3: CASSFGQGIYNEQFF
DNA: TGTGCCAGCAGCTTCGGACAGGGGATTTACAATGAGCAGTTCTTC

size: few
J: TRBJ2-1
V: TRBV30
D: TRBD1
CDR3: CAWIVYKTGGNEQFF
DNA: TGTGCCTGGATCGTGTATAAGACAGGGGGCAATGAGCAGTTCTTC

size: .
J: TRBJ2-7
V: TRBV2
D: TRBD2
CDR3: CASNNIPQAGGPYEQYF
DNA: TGTGCCAGCAACAACATACCGCAAGCGGGGGGGCCCTACGAGCAGTACTTC

size: few
J: TRBJ1-6
V: TRBV6-5
D: .
CDR3: CASSQGWIFSPLHF
DNA: TGTGCCAGCAGCCAGGGGTGGATATTCTCACCCCTCCACTTT

size: .
J: TRBJ1-5
V: TRBV30
D: TRBD1
CDR3: CAWSQGAKNQPQHF
DNA: TGTGCCTGGAGTCAGGGGGCCAAAAATCAGCCCCAGCATTTT

size: .
J: TRBJ2-1
V: TRBV2
D: TRBD2
CDR3: CAVGLAGYNEQFF
DNA: TGTGCCGTCGGACTAGCGGGTTACAATGAGCAGTTCTTC

size: .
J: TRBJ2-3
V: TRBV13
D: .
CDR3: CASSHGTTDTQYF
DNA: TGTGCCAGCAGCCACGGGACTACAGATACGCAGTATTTT

size: .
J: TRBJ2-7
V: TRBV27
D: TRBD1
CDR3: CASSPSRTGNEQYF
DNA: TGTGCCAGCAGTCCAAGTCGGACAGGGAATGAGCAGTACTTC

size: .
J: TRBJ2-1
V: TRBV7-9
D: TRBD1
CDR3: CASSFETGGIDEQFF
DNA: TGTGCCAGCAGCTTTGAGACAGGGGGCATAGATGAGCAGTTCTTC

size: once
J: TRBJ2-3
V: TRBV6-6
D: .
CDR3: CASSQQTGSTDTQYF
DNA: TGTGCCAGCAGCCAACAAACAGGGAGCACAGATACGCAGTATTTT

size: few
J: TRBJ2-5
V: TRBV25-1
D: TRBD1
CDR3: CASSLGGGQQETQYF
DNA: TGTGCCAGCAGTTTAGGGGGCGGGCAACAAGAGACCCAGTACTTC

size: .
J: TRBJ2-5
V: TRBV2
D: .
CDR3: CASSGSINQETQYF
DNA: TGTGCCAGCAGTGGATCGATAAACCAAGAGACCCAGTACTTC

size: .
J: TRBJ2-7
V: TRBV7-2
D: .
CDR3: CASSLPPNYEQYF
DNA: TGTGCCAGCAGCCTTCCCCCGAACTACGAGCAGTACTTC

size: .
J: TRBJ1-2
V: TRBV5-6
D: TRBD1
CDR3: CASSSLPSGGYGYTF
DNA: TGTGCCAGCAGCTCCCTTCCGTCAGGGGGCTATGGCTACACCTTC

size: .
J: TRBJ1-2
V: TRBV30
D: .
CDR3: CAWVGDINYGYTF
DNA: TGTGCCTGGGTAGGAGACATTAACTATGGCTACACCTTC

size: .
J: TRBJ1-1
V: TRBV7-9
D: TRBD1
CDR3: CASIPRQGTLVNTEAFF
DNA: TGTGCCAGCATTCCAAGACAGGGAACTTTGGTGAACACTGAAGCTTTCTTT

size: .
J: TRBJ2-7
V: TRBV10-3
D: TRBD2
CDR3: CAISEGGLAREQYF
DNA: TGTGCCATCAGTGAGGGGGGACTAGCGAGGGAGCAGTACTTC

size: .
J: TRBJ2-1
V: TRBV14
D: .
CDR3: CASSHEYNEQFF
DNA: TGTGCCAGCAGCCACGAGTACAATGAGCAGTTCTTC

size: few
J: TRBJ1-1
V: TRBV7-6
D: TRBD1
CDR3: CASSHQFPGQGLDTEAFF
DNA: TGTGCCAGCAGCCACCAATTTCCGGGACAGGGGTTGGACACTGAAGCTTTCTTT

size: .
J: TRBJ1-4
V: TRBV7-9
D: TRBD1
CDR3: CASSAPRDRDTNEKLFF
DNA: TGTGCCAGCAGCGCACCCCGTGACAGGGATACTAATGAAAAACTGTTTTTT

size: few
J: TRBJ2-3
V: TRBV11-2
D: TRBD1
CDR3: CASSSTGITDTQYF
DNA: TGTGCCAGCAGCTCGACAGGGATCACAGATACGCAGTATTTT

size: .
J: TRBJ1-1
V: TRBV20-1
D: .
CDR3: CSAPLNTEAFF
DNA: TGCAGTGCTCCACTGAACACTGAAGCTTTCTTT

size: .
J: TRBJ2-2
V: TRBV10-2
D: TRBD2
CDR3: CASSEHRDYLSGELFF
DNA: TGCGCCAGCAGTGAGCACCGGGACTATCTTTCGGGGGAGCTGTTTTTT

size: .
J: TRBJ2-5
V: TRBV7-9
D: .
CDR3: CAIGGVGKETQYF
DNA: TGTGCCATCGGAGGGGTCGGAAAAGAGACCCAGTACTTC

size: once
J: TRBJ2-3
V: TRBV5-6
D: TRBD2
CDR3: CASSLRGLAFGGTQYF
DNA: TGTGCCAGCAGCTTGAGGGGACTAGCGTTCGGGGGTACGCAGTATTTT

size: .
J: TRBJ2-3
V: TRBV28
D: TRBD1
CDR3: CASSPGQGIDTQYF
DNA: TGTGCCAGCAGCCCGGGACAGGGTATAGATACGCAGTATTTT

size: .
J: TRBJ2-3
V: TRBV5-4
D: TRBD2
CDR3: CASSYTSGYTDTQYF
DNA: TGTGCCAGCAGCTATACTAGCGGATACACAGATACGCAGTATTTT

size: .
J: TRBJ2-5
V: TRBV6-5
D: TRBD1
CDR3: CASTPIGQGQETQYF
DNA: TGTGCCAGCACCCCGATCGGACAGGGTCAAGAGACCCAGTACTTC

size: .
J: TRBJ2-4
V: TRBV7-9
D: TRBD2
CDR3: CASSIETSGAQYF
DNA: TGTGCCAGCAGCATTGAGACTAGCGGGGCTCAGTACTTC

size: .
J: TRBJ1-3
V: TRBV30
D: .
CDR3: CAWGPFDKFSGNTIYF
DNA: TGTGCCTGGGGCCCCTTCGACAAGTTCTCTGGAAACACCATATATTTT

size: many
J: TRBJ2-2
V: TRBV7-6
D: .
CDR3: CASSRKLNGTLNTGELFF
DNA: TGTGCCAGCAGCCGGAAACTGAATGGGACTTTGAACACCGGGGAGCTGTTTTTT

size: few
J: TRBJ1-5
V: TRBV7-8
D: .
CDR3: CASSLVGGGDQPQHF
DNA: TGTGCCAGCAGCTTAGTTGGGGGTGGGGATCAGCCCCAGCATTTT